These T cell receptor beta chains were read from a single sample in a study of cytomegalovirus exposure and HLA in healthy donors. Only in-frame clones appear in the TCRdb table, and some are missing; sequencing was by immunoSEQ multiplex PCR. The table shows about 160,000 clones, with about 80% occurring only once. The sequencing sample was made of PBMCs. The receptor source for this set is a woman aged 50 to 65 in good health and CMV-seronegative. The CDR3 runs from the conserved cysteine through the conserved F or W. Fields, in order: CDR3 DNA, CDR3 protein, D gene, V gene, clone size, J gene. D genes are given only for firm matches. Clone size is not always given. Where it is, it says once, few, many or a class for expanded clones.

DNA: TGTGCCAGCAGCTTAGAAGGAGGCAATCAGCCCCAGCATTTT; CDR3: CASSLEGGNQPQHF; D: .; V: TRBV7-9; size: .; J: TRBJ1-5
DNA: TGTGCCAGCAGTCCCCGGGGGGACACAGATACGCAGTATTTT; CDR3: CASSPRGDTDTQYF; D: TRBD2; V: TRBV9; size: .; J: TRBJ2-3
DNA: TGTGCCACCAGCAGACCTAGCGGGAGCCGAGAGACCCAGTACTTC; CDR3: CATSRPSGSRETQYF; D: TRBD2; V: TRBV15; size: .; J: TRBJ2-5
DNA: TGCGCCAGCAGTGGGGGACCCACAGGGGGATCGAACACCGGGGAGCTGTTTTTT; CDR3: CASSGGPTGGSNTGELFF; D: TRBD1; V: TRBV10-1; size: few; J: TRBJ2-2
DNA: TGTGCCAGCAGTTACAACAGGGCCGGCGAGCAGTACTTC; CDR3: CASSYNRAGEQYF; D: .; V: TRBV6-5; size: once; J: TRBJ2-7
DNA: TGTGCCATCAGTGACCCTACTAGGACAGGGCAAGTTAGCACAGATACGCAGTATTTT; CDR3: CAISDPTRTGQVSTDTQYF; D: TRBD1; V: TRBV10-3; size: .; J: TRBJ2-3
DNA: TGTGCCAGCAGGCGACAGGGGGGCAATCAGCCCCAGCATTTT; CDR3: CASRRQGGNQPQHF; D: TRBD1; V: TRBV6-6; size: few; J: TRBJ1-5
DNA: TGTGCCAGTTCCCGGGACAACCAGCCCCAGCATTTT; CDR3: CASSRDNQPQHF; D: .; V: TRBV19; size: many; J: TRBJ1-5
DNA: TGTGCCAGCAGCCAAGTTCGAGGTGAAAAACTGTTTTTT; CDR3: CASSQVRGEKLFF; D: .; V: TRBV14; size: .; J: TRBJ1-4
DNA: TGTGCCAGCAGCTTACGACAGTACCAAGAGACCCAGTACTTC; CDR3: CASSLRQYQETQYF; D: .; V: TRBV7-2; size: .; J: TRBJ2-5
DNA: TGTGCCACCCGCCTGGAGGCGGGGGGCCCAGATACGCAGTATTTT; CDR3: CATRLEAGGPDTQYF; D: TRBD2; V: TRBV10-3; size: .; J: TRBJ2-3
DNA: TGTGCCAGCAGCTTGGCCAAGTACTTCTATGGCTACACCTTC; CDR3: CASSLAKYFYGYTF; D: .; V: TRBV5-8; size: .; J: TRBJ1-2
DNA: TGTGCCAGCATAGGACAGACGAACACTGAAGCTTTCTTT; CDR3: CASIGQTNTEAFF; D: .; V: TRBV28; size: .; J: TRBJ1-1
DNA: TGTGCCAGCAGCCTGGGGGCTAGCGGCTACAATGAGCAGTTCTTC; CDR3: CASSLGASGYNEQFF; D: .; V: TRBV7-3; size: .; J: TRBJ2-1
DNA: TGCGCCAGCAGCTTGGCCGGACAGGGGATGGATAATGGCTACACCTTC; CDR3: CASSLAGQGMDNGYTF; D: TRBD1; V: TRBV5-1; size: .; J: TRBJ1-2
DNA: TGTGCCAGCAGCCCGGGACTAGCGGCTGCCAATGAGCAGTTCTTC; CDR3: CASSPGLAAANEQFF; D: TRBD2; V: TRBV11-3; size: .; J: TRBJ2-1
DNA: TGTGCCAGCAGTGAAAATAGGCGGATCGATGAGCAGTTCTTC; CDR3: CASSENRRIDEQFF; D: .; V: TRBV6-1; size: .; J: TRBJ2-1
DNA: TGTGCCAGCGGTCTTTCCCCCAAAGCATCGAACACTGAAGCTTTCTTT; CDR3: CASGLSPKASNTEAFF; D: .; V: TRBV28; size: .; J: TRBJ1-1
DNA: TGTGCCAGCAGCCCAGGACTAGCGAACACCGGGGAGCTGTTTTTT; CDR3: CASSPGLANTGELFF; D: TRBD2; V: TRBV7-2; size: .; J: TRBJ2-2
DNA: TGTGCCAGCAGTTTTTCGACAGGGGGTGGGACAGATACGCAGTATTTT; CDR3: CASSFSTGGGTDTQYF; D: TRBD1; V: TRBV27; size: once; J: TRBJ2-3
DNA: TGTGCCAGCAGCTTGGGGCCTAGCGGGAACTATGAGCAGTTCTTC; CDR3: CASSLGPSGNYEQFF; D: TRBD2; V: TRBV5-4; size: .; J: TRBJ2-1
DNA: TGTGCCAGTAGTATGGCCCTCGTGCGGGATACGCAGTATTTT; CDR3: CASSMALVRDTQYF; D: .; V: TRBV19; size: few; J: TRBJ2-3
DNA: TGTGCCATCAGTACCGGTCGGGGCAATGAGCAGTTCTTC; CDR3: CAISTGRGNEQFF; D: .; V: TRBV10-3; size: .; J: TRBJ2-1
DNA: TGCGCCAGCAGCCAAGGACGAGGCGGGAGAAACAATGAGCAGTTCTTC; CDR3: CASSQGRGGRNNEQFF; D: TRBD2; V: TRBV4-1; size: few; J: TRBJ2-1
DNA: TGCGCCAGCAGCCAAGATCGCGCAGGGCGATCCTACGAGCAGTACTTC; CDR3: CASSQDRAGRSYEQYF; D: .; V: TRBV4-3; size: .; J: TRBJ2-7
DNA: TGCGCCAGCAGCCTGACAGGGCGATCCCTCAACTATGGCTACACCTTC; CDR3: CASSLTGRSLNYGYTF; D: TRBD1; V: TRBV5-1; size: .; J: TRBJ1-2
DNA: TGCGCCAGCAGCCAAGATGGCAGGACAGCCCTCTTCGAGCAGTACTTC; CDR3: CASSQDGRTALFEQYF; D: .; V: TRBV4-1; size: .; J: TRBJ2-7
DNA: TGTGCCAGCGAGGGAGCGAATCAAGAGACCCAGTACTTC; CDR3: CASEGANQETQYF; D: .; V: TRBV28; size: few; J: TRBJ2-5
DNA: TGTGCCAGTAGTAAGTGGACAGGGTCAACGTCCCAGCCCCAGCATTTT; CDR3: CASSKWTGSTSQPQHF; D: TRBD1; V: TRBV19; size: .; J: TRBJ1-5
DNA: TGTGCCAGCAAGGAAGGTTTCTGGAAGGACACGGACCATGGCTACACCTTC; CDR3: CASKEGFWKDTDHGYTF; D: .; V: TRBV27; size: .; J: TRBJ1-2
DNA: TGCGCCAGCAGCCGAACGGAGGGTGGGCCCTACGAGCAGTACTTC; CDR3: CASSRTEGGPYEQYF; D: .; V: TRBV5-1; size: .; J: TRBJ2-7
DNA: TGTGCCAGCAGCCTCCTCTCTGGGGCCAACGTCCTGACTTTC; CDR3: CASSLLSGANVLTF; D: .; V: TRBV27; size: .; J: TRBJ2-6
DNA: TGTGCCAGCTCACCTCCAGCCCCCAGGGAAAAGGACGAGCAGTACTTC; CDR3: CASSPPAPREKDEQYF; D: .; V: TRBV18; size: .; J: TRBJ2-7
DNA: TGTGCCAGCAGTTACGGGGAGGGAATTACTGAAGCTTTCTTT; CDR3: CASSYGEGITEAFF; D: .; V: TRBV6-5; size: .; J: TRBJ1-1
DNA: TGTGCCAGCAGTTCAGTGGGGGGTAACTATGGCTACACCTTC; CDR3: CASSSVGGNYGYTF; D: .; V: TRBV6-5; size: .; J: TRBJ1-2
DNA: TGTGCCAGCAGTTTATCTCGGGTGGGACAGTCTCGGGGCTACACCTTC; CDR3: CASSLSRVGQSRGYTF; D: TRBD1; V: TRBV28; size: .; J: TRBJ1-2
DNA: TGTGCCAGCAGTGTATTTGGCGGGGGGGCCGTTGGGGAGCAGTTCTTC; CDR3: CASSVFGGGAVGEQFF; D: TRBD2; V: TRBV2; size: .; J: TRBJ2-1
DNA: TGTGCCAGCAGCGTAGCGGGGGGGAGAGCCTACGAGCAGTACTTC; CDR3: CASSVAGGRAYEQYF; D: TRBD2; V: TRBV9; size: few; J: TRBJ2-7
DNA: TGCGCCAGCACCAAAGCGGGAGCCTACAATGAGCAGTTCTTC; CDR3: CASTKAGAYNEQFF; D: TRBD2; V: TRBV5-1; size: .; J: TRBJ2-1
DNA: TGTGCTAGTGGTTGGATGACAGGTGACACCGGGGAGCTGTTTTTT; CDR3: CASGWMTGDTGELFF; D: .; V: TRBV12-5; size: .; J: TRBJ2-2
DNA: TGTGCCAGCAGCTTAGATTTCACAGGGGGGGATACGCAGTATTTT; CDR3: CASSLDFTGGDTQYF; D: TRBD1; V: TRBV7-9; size: .; J: TRBJ2-3
DNA: TGCGCCAGCAGCTTGGAGCCCCTCCTCGGAGACAATGAGCAGTTCTTC; CDR3: CASSLEPLLGDNEQFF; D: .; V: TRBV5-1; size: .; J: TRBJ2-1
DNA: TGTGCCACCCGGAGGGGGGGGCCGAGATATGGCTACACCTTC; CDR3: CATRRGGPRYGYTF; D: .; V: TRBV6-5; size: .; J: TRBJ1-2
DNA: TGTGCCAGCAGCGCGCAACTAGCGGGAGGGCGGAACGAGCAGTACTTC; CDR3: CASSAQLAGGRNEQYF; D: TRBD2; V: TRBV7-6; size: .; J: TRBJ2-7
DNA: TGTGCCAGTTCAACAGGGGACCCAGCAGATACGCAGTATTTT; CDR3: CASSTGDPADTQYF; D: TRBD1; V: TRBV11-3; size: .; J: TRBJ2-3
DNA: TGCGCCAGCAGCCCCCGGACAGGGGGCGCGGATTCACCCCTCCACTTT; CDR3: CASSPRTGGADSPLHF; D: TRBD1; V: TRBV4-1; size: once; J: TRBJ1-6
DNA: TGTGCCAGCAGTTTAGGACAGGGGGCGGGTGGCTACACCTTC; CDR3: CASSLGQGAGGYTF; D: TRBD1; V: TRBV28; size: .; J: TRBJ1-2